Below, one TCR beta chain is given with its context. As yet, its antigen is unknown. The data belong to a study of shared clonotypes between healthy human individuals. Study-wide points: Approximately 4.5% was the fraction of naive CD4 clonotypes found shared across a few donors.

Clones were sequenced by immunoSEQ multiplex PCR, and TCRdb holds only the in-frame ones, with some missing. The sample yields 1.5 million to 1.9 million clones, 95% to 99% seen once. Material for sequencing was naive CD4+ T cells sorted from blood. Subset: CD45RA+ positively selected. This receptor was taken from a man aged 30-40 years in good health.

The CDR3 sequence is CASSEAGQGRARSYEQYF. CDR3 nucleotide sequence: TGTGCCAGCAGTGAAGCGGGACAGGGTAGAGCTCGCTCCTACGAGCAGTACTTC. The rearrangement uses TRBV6-1 and TRBJ2-7, with TRBD1 matching 9 bases. The ends lost 0 bases at V and 0 bases at J; junction bases unmatched: 9. Germline CDR1 reads MNHNS; CDR2 reads SASEGT. The CDR3 totals 18 residues.